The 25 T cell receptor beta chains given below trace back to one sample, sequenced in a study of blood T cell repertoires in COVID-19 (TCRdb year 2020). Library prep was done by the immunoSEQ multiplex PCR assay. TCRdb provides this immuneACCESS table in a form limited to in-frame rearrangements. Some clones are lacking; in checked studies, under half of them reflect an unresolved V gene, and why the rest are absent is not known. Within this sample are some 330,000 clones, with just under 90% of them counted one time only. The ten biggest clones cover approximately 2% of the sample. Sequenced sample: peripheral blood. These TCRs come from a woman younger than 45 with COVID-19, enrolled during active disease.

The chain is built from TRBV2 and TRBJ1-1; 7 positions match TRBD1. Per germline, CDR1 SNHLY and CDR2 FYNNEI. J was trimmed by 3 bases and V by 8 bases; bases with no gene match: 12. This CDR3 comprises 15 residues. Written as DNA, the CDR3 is TGTGCCAGCGACCGACAGGGAATGGGGGACACTGAAGCTTTCTTT. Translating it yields CASDRQGMGDTEAFF.

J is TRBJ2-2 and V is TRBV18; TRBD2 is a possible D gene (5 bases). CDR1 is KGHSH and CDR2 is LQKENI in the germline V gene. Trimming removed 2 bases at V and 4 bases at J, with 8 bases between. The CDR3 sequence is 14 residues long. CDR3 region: CASSPGGLTGELFF. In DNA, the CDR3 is TGTGCCAGCTCACCAGGCGGGCTCACCGGGGAGCTGTTTTTT.

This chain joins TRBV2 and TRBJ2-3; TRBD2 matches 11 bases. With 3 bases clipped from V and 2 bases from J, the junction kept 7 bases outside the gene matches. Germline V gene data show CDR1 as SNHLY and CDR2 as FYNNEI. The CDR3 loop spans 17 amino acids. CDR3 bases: TGTGCCAGCAGTGACCTACTAGCGGGGGAAGACACAGATACGCAGTATTTT. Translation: CASSDLLAGEDTDTQYF.

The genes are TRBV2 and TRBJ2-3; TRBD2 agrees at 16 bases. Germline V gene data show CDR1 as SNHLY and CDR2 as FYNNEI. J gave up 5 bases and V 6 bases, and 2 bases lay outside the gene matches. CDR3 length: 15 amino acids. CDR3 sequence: CASRGTSGGGDTQYF. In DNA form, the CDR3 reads TGTGCCAGCAGAGGGACTAGCGGGGGGGGAGATACGCAGTATTTT.

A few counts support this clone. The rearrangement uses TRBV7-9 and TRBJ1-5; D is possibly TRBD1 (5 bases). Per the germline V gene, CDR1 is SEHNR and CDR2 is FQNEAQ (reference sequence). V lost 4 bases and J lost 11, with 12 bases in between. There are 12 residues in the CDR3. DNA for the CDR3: TGTGCCAGCAGCTCGGGACTTGGAGCCCAGCATTTT. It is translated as CASSSGLGAQHF.

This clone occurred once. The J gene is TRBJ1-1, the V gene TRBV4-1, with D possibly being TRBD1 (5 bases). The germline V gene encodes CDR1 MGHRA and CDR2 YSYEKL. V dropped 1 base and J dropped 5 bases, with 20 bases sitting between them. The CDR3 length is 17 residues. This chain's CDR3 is CASSQVRGGVKRTEAFF. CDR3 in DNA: TGCGCCAGCAGCCAAGTAAGGGGTGGCGTTAAGAGGACTGAAGCTTTCTTT.

The CDR3 reads CAISEFNLAGSTDTQYF. For the CDR3, the DNA is TGTGCCATCAGTGAGTTTAACCTAGCGGGGAGCACAGATACGCAGTATTTT. The V gene is TRBV10-3, the J gene TRBJ2-3, with 9 nucleotides matching TRBD2. There are 17 residues in the CDR3. The J segment lost 0 bases and the V segment lost 1 base, leaving 5 bases of the junction unmatched. The germline gives CDR1 ENHRY, CDR2 SYGVKD.

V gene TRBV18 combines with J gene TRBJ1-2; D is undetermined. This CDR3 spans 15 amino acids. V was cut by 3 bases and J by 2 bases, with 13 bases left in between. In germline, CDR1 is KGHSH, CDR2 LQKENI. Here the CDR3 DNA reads TGTGCCAGCTCACCCTCGCTATATTACAACTATGGCTACACCTTC. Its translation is CASSPSLYYNYGYTF.

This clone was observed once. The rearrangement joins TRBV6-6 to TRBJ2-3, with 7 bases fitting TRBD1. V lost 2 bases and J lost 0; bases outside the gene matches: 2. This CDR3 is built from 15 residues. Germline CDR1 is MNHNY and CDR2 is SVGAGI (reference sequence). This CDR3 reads CASSYGTASTDTQYF. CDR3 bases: TGTGCCAGCAGTTACGGGACAGCTAGCACAGATACGCAGTATTTT.

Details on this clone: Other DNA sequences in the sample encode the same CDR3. CDR3 amino acids: CASSPTGSSYNSPLHF. Written as DNA, the CDR3 is TGTGCCAGCAGTCCGACAGGGAGCTCCTATAATTCACCCCTCCACTTT. The rearrangement links TRBV2 to TRBJ1-6; 7 nucleotides match TRBD1. With V trimmed by 5 bases and J by 0 bases, 4 bases remained unmatched. Germline values: CDR1 SNHLY, CDR2 FYNNEI. CDR3 length equals 16 residues.

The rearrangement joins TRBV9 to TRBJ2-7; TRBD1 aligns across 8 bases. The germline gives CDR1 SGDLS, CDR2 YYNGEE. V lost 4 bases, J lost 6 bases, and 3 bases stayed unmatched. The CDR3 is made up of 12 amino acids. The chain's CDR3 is CASSRTGGEQYF. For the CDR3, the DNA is TGTGCCAGCAGCCGTACAGGGGGCGAGCAGTACTTC.

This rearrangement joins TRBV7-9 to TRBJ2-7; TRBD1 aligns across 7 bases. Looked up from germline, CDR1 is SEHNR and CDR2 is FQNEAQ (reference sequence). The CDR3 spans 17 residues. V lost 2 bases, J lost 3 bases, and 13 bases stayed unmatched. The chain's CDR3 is CASSLQGRRQGSYEQYF. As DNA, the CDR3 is TGTGCCAGCAGCTTACAGGGCAGGAGACAGGGAAGCTACGAGCAGTACTTC. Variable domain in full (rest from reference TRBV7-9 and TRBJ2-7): DTGVSQNPRHKITKRGQNVTFRCDPISEHNRLYWYRQTLGQGPEFLTYFQNEAQLEKSRLLSDRFSAERPKGSFSTLEIQRTEQGDSAMYLCASSLQGRRQGSYEQYFGPGTRLTVT.

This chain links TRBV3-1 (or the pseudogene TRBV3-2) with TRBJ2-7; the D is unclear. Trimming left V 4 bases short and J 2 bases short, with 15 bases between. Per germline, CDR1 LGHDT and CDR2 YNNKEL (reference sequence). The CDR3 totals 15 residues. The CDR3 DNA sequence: TGTGCCAGCAGCCCGTCCGTCCCGGCGGCCTACGAGCAGTACTTC. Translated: CASSPSVPAAYEQYF.

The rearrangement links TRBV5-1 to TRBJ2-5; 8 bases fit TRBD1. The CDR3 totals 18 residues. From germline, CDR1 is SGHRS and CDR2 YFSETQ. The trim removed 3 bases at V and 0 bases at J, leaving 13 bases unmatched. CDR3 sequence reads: CASSSPGQVEGDQETQYF. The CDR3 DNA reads TGCGCCAGCAGCTCCCCGGGACAGGTGGAGGGGGACCAAGAGACCCAGTACTTC. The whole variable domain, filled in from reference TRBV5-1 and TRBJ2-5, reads KAGVTQTPRYLIKTRGQQVTLSCSPISGHRSVSWYQQTPGQGLQFLFEYFSETQRNKGNFPGRFSGRQFSNSRSEMNVSTLELGDSALYLCASSSPGQVEGDQETQYFGPGTRLLVL.

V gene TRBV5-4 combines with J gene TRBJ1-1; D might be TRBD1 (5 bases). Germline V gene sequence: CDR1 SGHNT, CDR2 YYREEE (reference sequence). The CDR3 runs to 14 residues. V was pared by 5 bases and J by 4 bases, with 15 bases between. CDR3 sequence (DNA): TGTGCCAGCAGGATGGCAGGGTCGGGCACTGAAGCTTTCTTT. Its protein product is CASRMAGSGTEAFF.

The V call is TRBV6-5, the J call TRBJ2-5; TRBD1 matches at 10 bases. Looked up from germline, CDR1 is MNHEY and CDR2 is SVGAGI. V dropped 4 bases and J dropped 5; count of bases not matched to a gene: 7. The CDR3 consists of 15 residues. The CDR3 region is CASSWRDRGSETQYF. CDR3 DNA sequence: TGTGCCAGCAGTTGGCGGGACAGGGGATCGGAGACCCAGTACTTC.

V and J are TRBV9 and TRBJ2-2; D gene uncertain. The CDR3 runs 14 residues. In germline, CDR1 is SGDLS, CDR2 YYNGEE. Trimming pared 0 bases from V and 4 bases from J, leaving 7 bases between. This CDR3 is CASSVAGSTGELFF. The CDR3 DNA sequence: TGTGCCAGCAGCGTAGCTGGTAGCACCGGGGAGCTGTTTTTT. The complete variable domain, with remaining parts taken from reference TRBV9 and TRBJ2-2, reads DSGVTQTPKHLITATGQRVTLRCSPRSGDLSVYWYQQSLDQGLQFLIQYYNGEERAKGNILERFSAQQFPDLHSELNLSSLELGDSALYFCASSVAGSTGELFFGEGSRLTVL.

In nucleotides, the CDR3 is TGTGCCAGCAGTCGGGACACGGAACAAGAGACCCAGTACTTC. Translated: CASSRDTEQETQYF. The rearrangement joins TRBV2 to TRBJ2-5; a possible D gene is TRBD1 (6 bases). This CDR3 spans 14 amino acids. In germline, CDR1 is SNHLY, CDR2 FYNNEI. The V end lost 5 bases, the J end lost 2 bases, and 12 bases lay between the germline ends.

The CDR3 loop is CASSLGTGVASPLHF. The CDR3 DNA is TGTGCCAGCAGCTTGGGAACAGGGGTGGCTTCACCCCTCCACTTT. The genes are TRBV5-6 and TRBJ1-6; the match to TRBD1 covers 7 bases. The germline V gene encodes CDR1 SGHDT and CDR2 YYEEEE. The CDR3 totals 15 residues. V shed 0 bases and J 9 bases; nucleotides not matched to a gene: 6.

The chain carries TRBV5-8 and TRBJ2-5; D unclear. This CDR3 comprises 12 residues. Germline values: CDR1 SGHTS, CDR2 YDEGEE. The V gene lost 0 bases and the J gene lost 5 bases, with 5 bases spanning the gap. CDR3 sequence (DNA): TGTGCCAGCAGCTTGGCCCGGGAGACCCAGTACTTC. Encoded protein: CASSLARETQYF. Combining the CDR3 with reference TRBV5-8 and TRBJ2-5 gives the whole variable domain EAGVTQSPTHLIKTRGQQATLRCSPISGHTSVYWYQQALGLGLQFLLWYDEGEERNRGNFPPRFSGRQFPNYSSELNVNALELEDSALYLCASSLARETQYFGPGTRLLVL.

The CDR3 bases are TGCGCCAGCAGTCCCGGGACTAGCGGACCAGAGACCCAGTACTTC. Translating gives CASSPGTSGPETQYF. The V call is TRBV5-1, the J call TRBJ2-5; TRBD2 matches at 11 bases. The CDR3 is 15 amino acids. The J segment lost 4 bases and the V segment lost 5 bases, leaving 7 bases of the junction unmatched. CDR1 and CDR2 (germline): SGHRS, YFSETQ.

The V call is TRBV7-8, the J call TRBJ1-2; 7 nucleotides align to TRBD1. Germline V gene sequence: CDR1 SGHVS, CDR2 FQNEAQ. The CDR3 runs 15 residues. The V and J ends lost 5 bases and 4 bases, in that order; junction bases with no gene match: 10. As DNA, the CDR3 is TGTGCCAGCAGCCCTGGACAGGACGATCGCTATGGCTACACCTTC. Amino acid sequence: CASSPGQDDRYGYTF. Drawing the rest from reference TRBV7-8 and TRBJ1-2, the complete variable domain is GAGVSQSPRYKVAKRGQDVALRCDPISGHVSLFWYQQALGQGPEFLTYFQNEAQLDKSGLPSDRFFAERPEGSVSTLKIQRTQQEDSAVYLCASSPGQDDRYGYTFGSGTRLTVV.

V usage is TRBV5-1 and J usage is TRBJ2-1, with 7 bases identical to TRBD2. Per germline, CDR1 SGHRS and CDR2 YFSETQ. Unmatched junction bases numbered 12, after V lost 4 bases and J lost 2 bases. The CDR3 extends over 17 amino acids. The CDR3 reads CASSREGRRGTYNEQFF. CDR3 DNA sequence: TGCGCCAGCAGCAGGGAGGGCCGGAGGGGTACCTACAATGAGCAGTTCTTC.

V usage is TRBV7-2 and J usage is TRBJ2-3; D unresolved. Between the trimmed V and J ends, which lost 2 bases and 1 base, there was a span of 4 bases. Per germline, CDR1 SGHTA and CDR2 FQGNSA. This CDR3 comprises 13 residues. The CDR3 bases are TGTGCCAGCAGCTTACAGGGCACAGATACGCAGTATTTT. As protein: CASSLQGTDTQYF.

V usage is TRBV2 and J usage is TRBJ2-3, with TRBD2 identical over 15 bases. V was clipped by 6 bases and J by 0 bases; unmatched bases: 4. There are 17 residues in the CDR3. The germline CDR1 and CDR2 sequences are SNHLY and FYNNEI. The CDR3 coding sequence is TGTGCCAGCAGGGGACTAGCGGGGGGACAGAGCACAGATACGCAGTATTTT. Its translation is CASRGLAGGQSTDTQYF.